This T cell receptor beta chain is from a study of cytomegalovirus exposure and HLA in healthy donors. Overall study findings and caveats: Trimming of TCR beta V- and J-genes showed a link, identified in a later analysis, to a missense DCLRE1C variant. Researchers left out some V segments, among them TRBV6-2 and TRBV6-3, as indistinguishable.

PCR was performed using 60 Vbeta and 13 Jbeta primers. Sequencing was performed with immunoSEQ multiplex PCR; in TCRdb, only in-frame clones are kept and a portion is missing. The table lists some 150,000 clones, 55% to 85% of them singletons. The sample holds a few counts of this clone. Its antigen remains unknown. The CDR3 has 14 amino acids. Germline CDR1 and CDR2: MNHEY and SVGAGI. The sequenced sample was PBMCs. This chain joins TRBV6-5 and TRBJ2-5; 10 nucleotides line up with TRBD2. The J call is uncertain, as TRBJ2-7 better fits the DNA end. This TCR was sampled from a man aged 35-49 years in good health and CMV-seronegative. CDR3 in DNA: TGTGCCAGCAGAGCGGGAGGGTTAACCTACGAGCAGTACTTC. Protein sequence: CASRAGGLTYEQYF.